This T cell receptor beta chain was captured in a study of blood T cell repertoires in COVID-19. Study-wide background: Donors in the United States, Italy and Spain gave samples during acute or convalescent COVID-19.

This CDR3 has 14 amino acids. V lost 7 bases, J lost 4 bases, and 9 bases stayed unmatched. In germline, CDR1 is SNHLY, CDR2 FYNNEI. Method: immunoSEQ multiplex PCR; TCRdb's copy keeps in-frame clones and lacks some. The table includes about 400,000 clones, 88% detected once. The V gene is TRBV2, the J gene TRBJ1-2; 7 bases align to TRBD1. This clonotype was obtained from a middle-aged woman with acute COVID-19. Sequenced material: PBMCs or T cells enriched from blood (not recorded which). CDR3 residues: CASITEQGSYGYTF. The CDR3 nucleotides are TGTGCCAGCATCACCGAACAGGGGTCCTATGGCTACACCTTC.